A single sample is the source of the 5 T cell receptor beta chains below, sequenced in a study of T-cell reconstitution after alpha-beta-depleted transplantation in children. For TCRbeta, the library was prepared with unique molecular identifiers. TCRdb analysed the PCR reads with MiXCR anew, one entry per CDR3 protein. The sample holds almost 250,000 distinct CDR3 sequences, under 30% seen once. The sample consisted of PBMCs, taken before TCRalphabeta/CD19-depleted stem cell transplant. These receptor sequences come from a girl between 2 and 10 years old with Fanconi anemia, due to receive a stem cell transplant.

About this clonotype: Since a much larger clone is just one base distant, this may be a read error. V usage is TRBV20-1 and J usage is TRBJ2-7; no definite D call. Trimming took off 3 bases at V and 0 bases at J, with 12 bases between the two ends. In germline, CDR1 is DFQATT, CDR2 SNEGSKA (reference sequence). The CDR3 is 14 residues long. CDR3 DNA sequence: TGCAGTGCTAGCTACACGGCAAGCTCCTACGAGCAGTACTTC. Protein product: CSASYTASSYEQYF.

The chain carries TRBV4-2 and TRBJ2-1; 7 nucleotides agree with TRBD2. This CDR3 is built from 16 residues. V dropped 7 bases and J dropped 8; count of bases not matched to a gene: 17. The germline V gene encodes CDR1 LGHNA and CDR2 YNFKEQ. CDR3 residues: CASTPLLLARNDEQFF. The CDR3 DNA follows: TGTGCCAGCACCCCTCTTTTACTAGCGCGAAACGATGAGCAGTTCTTC.

This clonotype showed up many times. The chain is built from TRBV6-5 and TRBJ2-3, with D perhaps given as TRBD1 or TRBD2 (5 bases each). V lost 5 bases and J lost 5, with 17 bases in between. The CDR3 spans 15 residues. The germline gives CDR1 MNHEY, CDR2 SVGAGI. CDR3 sequence reads: CASSRERGGLDTQYF. The DNA of the CDR3 is TGTGCCAGCAGTCGAGAGAGGGGTGGACTAGATACGCAGTATTTT.

The chain recombines TRBV6-1 with TRBJ2-1; 9 bases fit TRBD2. The junction had 5 bases not matched to a gene; V was cut back by 2 bases and J by 0 bases. The CDR3 has 17 residues. CDR1 and CDR2 from the germline V gene are MNHNS and SASEGT. CDR3 DNA: TGTGCCAGCAGTGAAAAGGTTAGCGGGAGCTCCTACAATGAGCAGTTCTTC. This gives the protein CASSEKVSGSSYNEQFF.

This sequence joins TRBV29-1 and TRBJ1-2; TRBD1 matches 8 bases. Germline assignment: CDR1 SQVTM and CDR2 ANQGSEA. The CDR3 runs 13 residues. The junction had 8 bases not matched to a gene; V was cut back by 6 bases and J by 5 bases. DNA for the CDR3: TGCAGCGTACCACGGACAGGGTCTTATGGCTACACCTTC. Protein product: CSVPRTGSYGYTF.